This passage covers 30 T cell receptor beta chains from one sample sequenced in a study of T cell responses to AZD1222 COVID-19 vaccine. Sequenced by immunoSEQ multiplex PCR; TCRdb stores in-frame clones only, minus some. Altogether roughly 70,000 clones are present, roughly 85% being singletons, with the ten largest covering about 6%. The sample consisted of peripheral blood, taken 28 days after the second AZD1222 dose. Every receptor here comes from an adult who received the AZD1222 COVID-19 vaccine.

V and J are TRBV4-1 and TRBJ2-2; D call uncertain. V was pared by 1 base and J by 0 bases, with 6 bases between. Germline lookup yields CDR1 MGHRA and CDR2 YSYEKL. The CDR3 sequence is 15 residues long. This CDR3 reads CASSQVVPNTGELFF. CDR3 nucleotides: TGCGCCAGCAGCCAAGTGGTACCGAACACCGGGGAGCTGTTTTTT.

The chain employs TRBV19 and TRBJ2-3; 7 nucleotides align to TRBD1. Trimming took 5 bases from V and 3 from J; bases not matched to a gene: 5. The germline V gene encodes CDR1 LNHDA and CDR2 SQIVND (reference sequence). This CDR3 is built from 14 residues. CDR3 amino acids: CASSLGTATDTQYF. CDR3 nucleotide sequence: TGTGCCAGTAGTCTTGGGACAGCGACAGATACGCAGTATTTT.

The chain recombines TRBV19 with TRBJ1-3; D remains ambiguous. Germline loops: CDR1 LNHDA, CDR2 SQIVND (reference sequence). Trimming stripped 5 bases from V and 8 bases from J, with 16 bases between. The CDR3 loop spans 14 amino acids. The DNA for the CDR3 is TGTGCCAGTAGTGTATGGACGCGCCGCGACACCATATATTTT. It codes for CASSVWTRRDTIYF.

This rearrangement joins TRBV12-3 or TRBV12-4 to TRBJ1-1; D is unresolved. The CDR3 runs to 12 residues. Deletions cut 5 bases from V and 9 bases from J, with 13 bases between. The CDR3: CASSQGPRKAFF. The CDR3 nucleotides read TGTGCCAGCAGTCAAGGACCGAGAAAAGCTTTCTTT.

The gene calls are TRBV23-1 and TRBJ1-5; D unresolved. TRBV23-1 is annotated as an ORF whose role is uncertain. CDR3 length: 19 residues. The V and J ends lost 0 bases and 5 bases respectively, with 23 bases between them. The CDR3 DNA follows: TGCGCCAGCAGTCAATCGTCCCTGGGTTCCAGCCGAGTACATCAGCCCCAGCATTTT. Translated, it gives CASSQSSLGSSRVHQPQHF.

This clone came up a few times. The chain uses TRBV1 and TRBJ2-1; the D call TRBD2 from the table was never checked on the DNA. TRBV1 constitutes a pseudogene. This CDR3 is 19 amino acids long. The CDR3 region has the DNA TGCACCAGCAGCCAAGATGCCCGCTCCGGGGGTCTCTCCTACAATGAGCAGTTCTTC. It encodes CTSSQDARSGGLSYNEQFF.

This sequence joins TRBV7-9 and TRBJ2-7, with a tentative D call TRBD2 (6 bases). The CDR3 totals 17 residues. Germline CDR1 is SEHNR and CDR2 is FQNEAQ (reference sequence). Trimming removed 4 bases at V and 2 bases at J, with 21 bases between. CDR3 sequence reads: CASSSKRGFGKAYEQYF. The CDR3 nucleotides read TGTGCCAGCAGCTCCAAACGGGGGTTCGGAAAAGCCTACGAGCAGTACTTC.

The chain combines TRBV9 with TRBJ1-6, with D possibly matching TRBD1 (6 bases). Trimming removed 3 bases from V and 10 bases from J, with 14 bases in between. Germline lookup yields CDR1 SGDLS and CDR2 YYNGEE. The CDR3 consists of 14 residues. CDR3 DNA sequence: TGTGCCAGCAGCGCCCAGGTTAGGGGGTCACCCCTCCACTTT. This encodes CASSAQVRGSPLHF.

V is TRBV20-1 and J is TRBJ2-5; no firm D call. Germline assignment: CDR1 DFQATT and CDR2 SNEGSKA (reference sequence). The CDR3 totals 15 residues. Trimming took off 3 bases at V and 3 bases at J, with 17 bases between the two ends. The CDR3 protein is CSASARSTGKETQYF. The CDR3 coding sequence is TGCAGTGCTAGTGCCCGGTCCACGGGCAAAGAGACCCAGTACTTC.

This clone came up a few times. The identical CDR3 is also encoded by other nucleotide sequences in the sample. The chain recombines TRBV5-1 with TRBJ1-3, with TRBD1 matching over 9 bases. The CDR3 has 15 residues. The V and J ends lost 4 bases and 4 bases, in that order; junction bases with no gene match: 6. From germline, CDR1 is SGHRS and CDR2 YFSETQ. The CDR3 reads CASSPGTGFGNTIYF. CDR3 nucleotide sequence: TGCGCCAGCAGCCCCGGGACAGGGTTCGGAAACACCATATATTTT. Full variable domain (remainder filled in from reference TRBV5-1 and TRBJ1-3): KAGVTQTPRYLIKTRGQQVTLSCSPISGHRSVSWYQQTPGQGLQFLFEYFSETQRNKGNFPGRFSGRQFSNSRSEMNVSTLELGDSALYLCASSPGTGFGNTIYFGEGSWLTVV.

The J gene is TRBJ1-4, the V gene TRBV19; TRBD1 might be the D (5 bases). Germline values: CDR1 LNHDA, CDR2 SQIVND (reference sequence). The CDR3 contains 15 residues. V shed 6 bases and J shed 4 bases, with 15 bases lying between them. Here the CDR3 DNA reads TGTGCCAGTAGACCCGACAGCTCCTATAATGAAAAACTGTTTTTT. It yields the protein CASRPDSSYNEKLFF. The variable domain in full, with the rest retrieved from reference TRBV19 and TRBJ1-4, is DGGITQSPKYLFRKEGQNVTLSCEQNLNHDAMYWYRQDPGQGLRLIYYSQIVNDFQKGDIAEGYSVSREKKESFPLTVTSAQKNPTAFYLCASRPDSSYNEKLFFGSGTQLSVL.

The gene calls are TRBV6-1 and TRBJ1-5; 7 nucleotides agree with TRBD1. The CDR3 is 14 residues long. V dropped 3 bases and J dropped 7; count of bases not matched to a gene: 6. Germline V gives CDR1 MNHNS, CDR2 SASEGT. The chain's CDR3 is CASSDIGGRQPQHF. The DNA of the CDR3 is TGTGCCAGCAGTGATATAGGGGGCCGACAGCCCCAGCATTTT.

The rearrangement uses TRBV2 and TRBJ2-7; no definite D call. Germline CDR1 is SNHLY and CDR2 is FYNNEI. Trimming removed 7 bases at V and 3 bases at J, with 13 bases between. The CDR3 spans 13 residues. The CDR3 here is CASNGPFIYEQYF. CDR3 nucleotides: TGTGCCAGCAATGGACCGTTTATCTACGAGCAGTACTTC.

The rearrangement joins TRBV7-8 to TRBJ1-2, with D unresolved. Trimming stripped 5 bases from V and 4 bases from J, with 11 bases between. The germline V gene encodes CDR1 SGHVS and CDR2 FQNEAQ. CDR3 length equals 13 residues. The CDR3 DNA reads TGTGCCAGCAGCGGTGGACGGTCCTATGGCTACACCTTC. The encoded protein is CASSGGRSYGYTF.

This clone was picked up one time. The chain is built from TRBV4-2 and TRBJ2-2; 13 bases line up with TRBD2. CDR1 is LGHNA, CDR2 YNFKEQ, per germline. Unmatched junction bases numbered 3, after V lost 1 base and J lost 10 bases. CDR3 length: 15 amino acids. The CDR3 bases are TGTGCCAGCAGCCAAGTGACTAGCGGGGGGATGGAGCTGTTTTTT. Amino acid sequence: CASSQVTSGGMELFF.

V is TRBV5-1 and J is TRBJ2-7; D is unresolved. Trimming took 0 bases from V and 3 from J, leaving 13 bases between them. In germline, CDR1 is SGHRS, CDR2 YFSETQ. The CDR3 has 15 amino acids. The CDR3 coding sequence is TGCGCCAGCAGCTTGGACTCGTCGTGGGGCTACGAGCAGTACTTC. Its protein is CASSLDSSWGYEQYF.

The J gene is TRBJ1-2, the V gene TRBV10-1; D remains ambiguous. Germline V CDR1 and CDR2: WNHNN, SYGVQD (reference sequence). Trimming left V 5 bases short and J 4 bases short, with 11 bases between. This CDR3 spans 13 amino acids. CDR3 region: CASSPTGGYGYTF. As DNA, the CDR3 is TGCGCCAGCAGTCCGACGGGTGGCTATGGCTACACCTTC.

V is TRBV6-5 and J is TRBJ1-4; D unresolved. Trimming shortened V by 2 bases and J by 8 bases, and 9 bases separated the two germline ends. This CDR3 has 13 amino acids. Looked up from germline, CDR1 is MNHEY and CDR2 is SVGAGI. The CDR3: CASSYEGYEKLFF. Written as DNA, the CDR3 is TGTGCCAGCAGTTACGAGGGATACGAAAAACTGTTTTTT.

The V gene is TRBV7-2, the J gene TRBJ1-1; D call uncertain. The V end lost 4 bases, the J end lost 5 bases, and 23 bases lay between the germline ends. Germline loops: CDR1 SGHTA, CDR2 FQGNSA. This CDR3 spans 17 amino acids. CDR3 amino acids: CASSSGSGPPAGTEAFF. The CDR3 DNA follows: TGTGCCAGCAGCTCAGGTTCAGGACCCCCGGCGGGGACTGAAGCTTTCTTT.

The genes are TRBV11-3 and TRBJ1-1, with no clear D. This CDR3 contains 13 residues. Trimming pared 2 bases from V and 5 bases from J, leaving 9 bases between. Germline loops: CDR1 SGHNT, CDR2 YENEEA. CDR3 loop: CASSLTGRTEAFF. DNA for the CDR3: TGTGCCAGCAGCTTAACCGGGAGGACTGAAGCTTTCTTT.

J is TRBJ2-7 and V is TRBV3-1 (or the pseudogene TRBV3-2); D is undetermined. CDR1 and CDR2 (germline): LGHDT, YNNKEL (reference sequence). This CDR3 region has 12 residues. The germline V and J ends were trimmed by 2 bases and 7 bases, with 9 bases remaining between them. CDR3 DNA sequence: TGTGCCAGCAGCCAAAAGGTCGGGGAGCAGTACTTC. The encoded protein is CASSQKVGEQYF.

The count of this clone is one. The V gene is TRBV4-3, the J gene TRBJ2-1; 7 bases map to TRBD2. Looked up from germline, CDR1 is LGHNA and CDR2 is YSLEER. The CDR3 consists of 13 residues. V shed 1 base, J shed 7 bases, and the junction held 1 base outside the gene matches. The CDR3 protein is CASSQGEGNEQFF. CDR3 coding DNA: TGCGCCAGCAGCCAAGGGGAGGGTAATGAGCAGTTCTTC.

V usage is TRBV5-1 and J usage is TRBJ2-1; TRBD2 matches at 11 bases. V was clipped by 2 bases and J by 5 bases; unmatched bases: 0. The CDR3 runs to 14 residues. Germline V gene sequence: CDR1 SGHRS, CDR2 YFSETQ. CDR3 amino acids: CASSFSGGDNEQFF. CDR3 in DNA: TGCGCCAGCAGCTTTAGCGGGGGGGACAATGAGCAGTTCTTC.

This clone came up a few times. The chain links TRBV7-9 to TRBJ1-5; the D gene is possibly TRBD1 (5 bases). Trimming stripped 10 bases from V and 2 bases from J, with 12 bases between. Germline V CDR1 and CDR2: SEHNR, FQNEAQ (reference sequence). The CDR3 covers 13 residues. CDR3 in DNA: TGTGCCATAGGGGTACAGGGCAATCAGCCCCAGCATTTT. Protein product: CAIGVQGNQPQHF.

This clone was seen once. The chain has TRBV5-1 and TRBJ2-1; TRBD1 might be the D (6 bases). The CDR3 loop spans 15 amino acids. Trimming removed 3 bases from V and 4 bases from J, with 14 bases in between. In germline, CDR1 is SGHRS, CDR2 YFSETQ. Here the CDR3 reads CASSYTGQGYNEQFF. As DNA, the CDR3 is TGCGCCAGCAGCTACACAGGGCAGGGGTACAATGAGCAGTTCTTC. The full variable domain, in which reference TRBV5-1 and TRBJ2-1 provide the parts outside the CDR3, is KAGVTQTPRYLIKTRGQQVTLSCSPISGHRSVSWYQQTPGQGLQFLFEYFSETQRNKGNFPGRFSGRQFSNSRSEMNVSTLELGDSALYLCASSYTGQGYNEQFFGPGTRLTVL.

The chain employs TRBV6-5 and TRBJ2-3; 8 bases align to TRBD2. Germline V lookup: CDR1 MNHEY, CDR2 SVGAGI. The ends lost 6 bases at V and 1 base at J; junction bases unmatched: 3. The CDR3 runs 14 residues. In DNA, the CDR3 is TGTGCCAGCAGGCTTAGCGGGGGCACAGATACGCAGTATTTT. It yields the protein CASRLSGGTDTQYF.

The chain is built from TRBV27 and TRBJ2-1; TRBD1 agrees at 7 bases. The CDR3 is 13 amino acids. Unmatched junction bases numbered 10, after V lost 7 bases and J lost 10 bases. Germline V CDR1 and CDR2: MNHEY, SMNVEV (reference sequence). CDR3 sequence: CASTTTGADEQFF. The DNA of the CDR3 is TGTGCCAGCACTACTACAGGGGCGGACGAGCAGTTCTTC.

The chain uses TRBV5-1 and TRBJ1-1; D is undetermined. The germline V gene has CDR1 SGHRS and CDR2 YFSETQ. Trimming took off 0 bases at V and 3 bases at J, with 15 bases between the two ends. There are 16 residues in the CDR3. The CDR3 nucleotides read TGCGCCAGCAGCTTGGATGGGGTCCCCTTGGACACTGAAGCTTTCTTT. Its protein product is CASSLDGVPLDTEAFF.

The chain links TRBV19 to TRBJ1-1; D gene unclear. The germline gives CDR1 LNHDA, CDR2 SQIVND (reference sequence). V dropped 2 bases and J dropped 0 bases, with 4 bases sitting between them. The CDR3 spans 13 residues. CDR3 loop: CASSINMNTEAFF. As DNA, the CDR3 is TGTGCCAGTAGTATAAACATGAACACTGAAGCTTTCTTT.

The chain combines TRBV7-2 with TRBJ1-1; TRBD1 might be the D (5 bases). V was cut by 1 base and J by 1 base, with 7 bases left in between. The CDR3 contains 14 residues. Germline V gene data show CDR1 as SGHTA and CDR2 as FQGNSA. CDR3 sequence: CASSLGTPNTEAFF. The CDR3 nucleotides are TGTGCCAGCAGCTTAGGGACACCGAACACTGAAGCTTTCTTT.